The 30 T cell receptor beta chains given below trace back to one sample, sequenced in a study of T cell responses to AZD1222 COVID-19 vaccine. Generated by immunoSEQ multiplex PCR, the TCRdb table keeps only in-frame clones and is missing some. Of approximately 150,000 clones in the sample, less than 95% were seen once. Sequences were derived from peripheral blood, sampled on day 0 of AZD1222 vaccination. Every receptor here comes from an adult in good health.

V is TRBV7-9 and J is TRBJ2-1; 14 bases map to TRBD2. The CDR3 totals 15 residues. V shed 3 bases, J shed 9 bases, and the junction held 4 bases outside the gene matches. Germline lookup yields CDR1 SEHNR and CDR2 FQNEAQ (reference sequence). CDR3 residues: CASSLTSGGAVEQFF. CDR3 DNA: TGTGCCAGCAGCTTGACTAGCGGGGGGGCTGTTGAGCAGTTCTTC.

The V call is TRBV4-3, the J call TRBJ1-4; D is ambiguous. V was pared by 0 bases and J by 8 bases, with 10 bases between. This CDR3 comprises 14 residues. The germline gives CDR1 LGHNA, CDR2 YSLEER. CDR3 amino acids: CASSQDLGREKLFF. In DNA form, the CDR3 reads TGCGCCAGCAGCCAAGATCTGGGTAGGGAAAAACTGTTTTTT.

The chain links TRBV7-2 to TRBJ1-1; maybe TRBD1 (5 bases). The CDR3 is 14 amino acids. In germline, CDR1 is SGHTA, CDR2 FQGNSA. V was pared by 3 bases and J by 0 bases, with 8 bases between. CDR3 region: CASSLAGMNTEAFF. CDR3 sequence (DNA): TGTGCCAGCAGCTTGGCAGGGATGAACACTGAAGCTTTCTTT.

V is TRBV30 and J is TRBJ1-4; D remains ambiguous. The CDR3 consists of 12 residues. Germline CDR1 GTSNPN, CDR2 SVGIG (reference sequence). V lost 0 bases to trimming and J lost 5 bases, with 4 bases between them. In DNA form, the CDR3 reads TGTGCCTGGAGTGTTAGCAATGAAAAACTGTTTTTT. Translating gives CAWSVSNEKLFF.

The chain uses TRBV6-2 or TRBV6-3 and TRBJ2-1; TRBD2 aligns across 12 bases. This CDR3 is built from 15 residues. CDR1 and CDR2 (germline): MNHEY, SVGEGT. The V gene end was trimmed by 4 bases and the J gene end by 10 bases; junction bases not matched to a gene: 8. CDR3 bases: TGTGCCAGCAGTTTGCCTAGCGGGGGGGTAGGGGAGCAGTTCTTC. Translating it yields CASSLPSGGVGEQFF.

The J gene is TRBJ1-2, the V gene TRBV18; perhaps TRBD1 as D (6 bases). V gave up 6 bases and J gave up 5 bases, with 13 bases separating them. Germline V lookup: CDR1 KGHSH, CDR2 LQKENI. CDR3 length: 13 amino acids. CDR3 in amino acids: CASSPGAAYGYTF. The CDR3, as DNA: TGTGCCAGCTCTCCAGGGGCCGCTTATGGCTACACCTTC.

This clone was detected only once. V gene TRBV12-3 or TRBV12-4 combines with J gene TRBJ1-2, with D uncertain. Trimming stripped 5 bases from V and 2 bases from J, with 9 bases between. The CDR3 extends over 13 amino acids. The CDR3 DNA sequence: TGTGCCAGCAGTATTCAGAGGAACTATGGCTACACCTTC. Protein: CASSIQRNYGYTF.

The chain joins TRBV9 to TRBJ2-2, with D perhaps TRBD1 or TRBD2 (6 bases each). Germline values: CDR1 SGDLS, CDR2 YYNGEE. The CDR3 is made up of 12 amino acids. Trimming removed 4 bases at V and 8 bases at J, with 9 bases between. The CDR3: CASSRGPGELFF. The DNA of the CDR3 is TGTGCCAGCAGCCGGGGGCCTGGGGAGCTGTTTTTT.

There are a few counts of this clone. The chain is built from TRBV6-2 or TRBV6-3 and TRBJ2-3; perhaps TRBD2 as D (7 bases). The CDR3 loop spans 15 amino acids. V lost 5 bases and J 1 base, leaving 13 bases between the germline ends. In germline, CDR1 is MNHEY, CDR2 SVGEGT. This chain's CDR3 is CASSRRGRGTDTQYF. Here the CDR3 DNA reads TGTGCCAGCAGTAGGCGGGGGCGCGGCACAGATACGCAGTATTTT.

This clone has only one observation. V and J are TRBV5-4 and TRBJ1-2; weak D call: TRBD1 (5 bases). This CDR3 has 14 amino acids. Germline V lookup: CDR1 SGHNT, CDR2 YYREEE (reference sequence). Deletions cut 5 bases from V and 4 bases from J, with 15 bases between. CDR3 protein: CASRSRGGGYGYTF. As DNA, the CDR3 is TGTGCCAGCAGAAGCCGGGGCGGTGGCTATGGCTACACCTTC.

The genes are TRBV7-8 and TRBJ1-3; 7 bases line up with TRBD1. Germline lookup yields CDR1 SGHVS and CDR2 FQNEAQ. The trim removed 5 bases at V and 6 bases at J, leaving 10 bases unmatched. The CDR3 runs to 15 residues. The CDR3 spells CASSPRQGPANTIYF. As DNA, the CDR3 is TGTGCCAGCAGCCCCAGACAGGGTCCTGCAAACACCATATATTTT.

V is TRBV4-2 and J is TRBJ2-3; 12 positions match TRBD2. Germline V gene data show CDR1 as LGHNA and CDR2 as YNFKEQ. The CDR3 consists of 19 residues. The J segment lost 1 base and the V segment lost 0 bases, leaving 8 bases of the junction unmatched. In nucleotides, the CDR3 is TGTGCCAGCAGCCAAGATCAGCCTAGCGGGGGGGTACGCACAGATACGCAGTATTTT. Its protein product is CASSQDQPSGGVRTDTQYF.

The chain links TRBV11-3 to TRBJ1-1, with D unclear. The ends were cut back, 6 bases at V and 4 bases at J, with 15 bases in the middle. Per the germline V gene, CDR1 is SGHNT and CDR2 is YENEEA. The CDR3 extends over 14 amino acids. CDR3 sequence reads: CASSRGGFGTEAFF. CDR3 DNA: TGTGCCAGCAGTCGGGGTGGGTTTGGCACTGAAGCTTTCTTT.

The V call is TRBV6-5, the J call TRBJ2-2, with a tentative D call TRBD2 (5 bases). Trimming took 1 base from V and 8 from J, leaving 8 bases between them. The CDR3 has 13 amino acids. Germline V gene data show CDR1 as MNHEY and CDR2 as SVGAGI. CDR3 in amino acids: CASSYWEWGELFF. The CDR3, as DNA: TGTGCCAGCAGTTACTGGGAGTGGGGGGAGCTGTTTTTT.

The chain employs TRBV6-5 and TRBJ2-2, with D perhaps matching TRBD1 or TRBD2 (5 bases each). The CDR3 spans 13 residues. V lost 4 bases to trimming and J lost 5 bases, with 8 bases between them. Germline-derived CDR1 and CDR2 are MNHEY and SVGAGI. This CDR3 is CASSFGATGELFF. For the CDR3, the DNA is TGTGCCAGCAGTTTCGGGGCAACCGGGGAGCTGTTTTTT.

The rearrangement uses TRBV15 and TRBJ2-5; 9 nucleotides align to TRBD1. Germline-derived CDR1 and CDR2 are LNHNV and YYDKDF (reference sequence). The CDR3 runs 15 residues. V lost 1 base to trimming and J lost 5 bases; unmatched junction nucleotides: 5. The CDR3 region is CATSRAPGTGETQYF. CDR3 DNA: TGTGCCACCAGCAGAGCCCCCGGGACAGGGGAGACCCAGTACTTC.

This clone came up once. The V gene is TRBV2, the J gene TRBJ1-2; possible D gene TRBD1, 5 bases. CDR1 is SNHLY and CDR2 is FYNNEI in the germline V gene. CDR3 length equals 13 residues. V lost 4 bases and J lost 8, with 14 bases in between. In DNA, the CDR3 is TGTGCCAGCAGTGTCCCGGGGCCCGGAGGCTACACCTTC. It codes for CASSVPGPGGYTF.

The V and J genes are TRBV7-6 and TRBJ2-7; 10 bases match TRBD1. Germline lookup yields CDR1 SGHVS and CDR2 FNYEAQ. The junction had 3 bases not matched to a gene; V was cut back by 4 bases and J by 3 bases. The CDR3 is 14 residues long. The CDR3: CASSYGQGGYEQYF. The CDR3 region has the DNA TGTGCCAGCAGCTACGGACAGGGGGGCTACGAGCAGTACTTC.

The CDR3 DNA follows: TGTGCCAGCAGCTTGACTGCGGCTAATGAAAAACTGTTTTTT. Translating gives CASSLTAANEKLFF. The rearrangement uses TRBV7-9 and TRBJ1-4; D remains unclear. CDR1 and CDR2 from the germline V gene are SEHNR and FQNEAQ (reference sequence). The CDR3 spans 14 residues. V was pared by 3 bases and J by 3 bases, with 8 bases between.

The CDR3 DNA reads as TGTGCCAGCAGCCCGACAGGGGTCAATGAGCAGTTCTTC. It codes for CASSPTGVNEQFF. This chain uses TRBV7-9 with TRBJ2-1; 8 nucleotides line up with TRBD1. V dropped 5 bases and J dropped 6; count of bases not matched to a gene: 3. Germline-derived CDR1 and CDR2 are SEHNR and FQNEAQ (reference sequence). The CDR3 runs to 13 residues.

V and J are TRBV2 and TRBJ2-7; D remains unclear. V dropped 7 bases and J dropped 1 base, with 5 bases sitting between them. The length of the CDR3 is 11 residues. Per germline, CDR1 SNHLY and CDR2 FYNNEI. DNA for the CDR3: TGTGCCAGCACAAGGTCCTACGAGCAGTACTTC. It yields the protein CASTRSYEQYF.

V gene TRBV5-1 combines with J gene TRBJ1-2; D ambiguous. Germline CDR1 and CDR2: SGHRS and YFSETQ. The CDR3 totals 13 residues. V lost 2 bases and J 2 bases, leaving 7 bases between the germline ends. The chain's CDR3 is CASSFKQNYGYTF. Written as DNA, the CDR3 is TGCGCCAGCAGCTTCAAACAGAACTATGGCTACACCTTC.

The V call is TRBV7-9, the J call TRBJ2-7, with TRBD1 identical over 8 bases. Germline V gives CDR1 SEHNR, CDR2 FQNEAQ (reference sequence). Trimming took 2 bases from V and 1 from J; bases not matched to a gene: 7. There are 16 residues in the CDR3. CDR3 nucleotide sequence: TGTGCCAGCAGCTTATTAGGGGGACAGGCATCCTACGAGCAGTACTTC. Its protein is CASSLLGGQASYEQYF.

The V gene is TRBV9, the J gene TRBJ2-3, with TRBD2 matching 13 bases. V shed 4 bases and J 4 bases; nucleotides not matched to a gene: 6. Germline CDR1 SGDLS, CDR2 YYNGEE. CDR3 size: 16 residues. The CDR3 DNA reads TGTGCCAGCAGCCCACCGGGACTAGCGGGGCCAGATACGCAGTATTTT. It is translated as CASSPPGLAGPDTQYF.

V is TRBV12-5 and J is TRBJ2-1, with TRBD2 matching 8 bases. With V trimmed by 1 base and J by 8 bases, 4 bases remained unmatched. The length of the CDR3 is 14 residues. CDR1 LGHNT and CDR2 FRNRAP come from the germline V gene. The CDR3 nucleotides are TGTGCTAGTGGTTTGGGAAGCGGGGGCGATGAGCAGTTCTTC. It specifies CASGLGSGGDEQFF.

This clone was found once. The rearrangement uses TRBV7-2 and TRBJ2-1; D is unclear. CDR1 and CDR2 from the germline V gene are SGHTA and FQGNSA. This CDR3 spans 14 amino acids. Trimming removed 1 base from V and 5 bases from J, with 9 bases in between. CDR3 protein: CASSLGALHNEQFF. The CDR3 nucleotides read TGTGCCAGCAGCTTAGGAGCCTTACACAATGAGCAGTTCTTC.

This chain links TRBV4-1 with TRBJ1-1; unclear D gene. The V gene's germline CDR1 is MGHRA and CDR2 YSYEKL. The CDR3 consists of 14 residues. With 0 bases removed from V and 6 bases from J, the gap between germline ends came to 11 bases. The CDR3 here is CASSQEFQDAEAFF. CDR3 DNA sequence: TGCGCCAGCAGCCAAGAGTTTCAGGACGCTGAAGCTTTCTTT.

The chain has TRBV6-4 and TRBJ2-1, with D uncertain. The V gene's germline CDR1 is MRHNA and CDR2 SNTAGT. V dropped 3 bases and J dropped 0 bases, with 3 bases sitting between them. The CDR3 consists of 13 residues. The CDR3 is CASSETSYNEQFF. The DNA of the CDR3 is TGTGCCAGCAGTGAGACCTCCTACAATGAGCAGTTCTTC.

Only one count was recorded for this clone. V and J are TRBV6-2 or TRBV6-3 and TRBJ2-7; 7 positions match TRBD2. CDR1 MNHEY and CDR2 SVGEGT come from the germline V gene. This CDR3 spans 16 amino acids. V dropped 0 bases and J dropped 2; count of bases not matched to a gene: 7. CDR3: CASSYSMLGGTYEQYF. Here the CDR3 DNA reads TGTGCCAGCAGTTACTCGATGCTGGGGGGGACCTACGAGCAGTACTTC.

The chain carries TRBV5-5 and TRBJ2-7, with 7 nucleotides matching TRBD1. The V and J ends lost 4 bases and 0 bases, in that order; junction bases with no gene match: 4. This CDR3 has 14 residues. Germline V CDR1 and CDR2: SGHKS, YYEKEE (reference sequence). The CDR3 bases are TGTGCCAGCAGCCTGGGACAGATCTCCTACGAGCAGTACTTC. It encodes CASSLGQISYEQYF.